This entry features one T cell receptor (beta chain) sequence. This specimen comes from a study of blood T cell repertoires in COVID-19. Study-wide background: The samples span acute and convalescent COVID-19 from the United States, Italy and Spain.

As originally analysed: Using reference gene primer amplification, nucleated cell counts were estimated. Profiling relied on immunoSEQ multiplex PCR, and the TCRdb table lists in-frame clones only, not all of them. V and J calls and clone size are those listed in that table; D and trimming were worked out from the DNA. This table holds 40,000 to 55,000 clones, approximately 84% found once. CDR1 LNHNV and CDR2 YYDKDF come from the germline V gene (reference sequence). CDR3 length: 15 residues. The junction had 1 base not matched to a gene; V was cut back by 1 base and J by 2 bases. The chain joins TRBV15 to TRBJ2-7; the match to TRBD1 covers 11 bases. Sequencing input: peripheral blood. The receptor's source is a man aged 50-60 years with active COVID-19. The CDR3 nucleotides are TGTGCCACCAGCAGAGCGGGACAGGGGGCCTACGAGCAGTACTTC. Protein: CATSRAGQGAYEQYF.